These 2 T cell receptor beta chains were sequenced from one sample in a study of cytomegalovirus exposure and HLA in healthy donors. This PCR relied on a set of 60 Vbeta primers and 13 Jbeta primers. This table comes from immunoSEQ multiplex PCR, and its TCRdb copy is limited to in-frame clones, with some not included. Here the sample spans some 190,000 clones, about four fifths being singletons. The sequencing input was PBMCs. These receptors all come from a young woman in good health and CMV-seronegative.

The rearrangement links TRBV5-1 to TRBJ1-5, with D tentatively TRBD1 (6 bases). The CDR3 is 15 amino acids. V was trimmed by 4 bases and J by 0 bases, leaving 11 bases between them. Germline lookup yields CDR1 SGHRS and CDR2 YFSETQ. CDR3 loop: CASSPGTYSNQPQHF. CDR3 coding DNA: TGCGCCAGCAGCCCAGGGACATATAGCAATCAGCCCCAGCATTTT.

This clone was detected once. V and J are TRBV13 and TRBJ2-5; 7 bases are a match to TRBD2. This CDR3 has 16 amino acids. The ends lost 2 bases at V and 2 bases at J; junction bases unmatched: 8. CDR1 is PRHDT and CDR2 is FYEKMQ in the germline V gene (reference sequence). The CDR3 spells CASSLYLSGVQETQYF. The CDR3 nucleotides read TGTGCCAGCAGCTTATACCTAAGCGGGGTGCAAGAGACCCAGTACTTC.